Sequencing of this T cell receptor (beta chain) was carried out in a study of control samples from healthy donors and cancer patients. Libraries were prepared by immunoSEQ multiplex PCR; TCRdb keeps only in-frame clonotypes and omits some of them. The repertoire holds more than 95,000 clones, with about 80% as singletons. Trimming removed 5 bases from V and 2 bases from J, with 18 bases in between. Germline CDR1 is GTSNPN and CDR2 is SVGIG (reference sequence). The CDR3 has 15 amino acids. The chain carries TRBV30 and TRBJ1-1; D possibly corresponds to TRBD1 (6 bases). Sequencing used blood. This clonotype was sampled from a woman between 50 and 59 years old in good health. DNA of the CDR3: TGTGCCTGGTGGGGGGCCGGGCAGGAAAACACTGAAGCTTTCTTT. This sequence encodes CAWWGAGQENTEAFF.